This T cell receptor beta chain comes out of a study of T cell responses to AZD1222 COVID-19 vaccine (TCRdb year 2021). As for the study more broadly: AZD1222 recipients whose second dose came at about 4 weeks and those whose second dose came at about 12 weeks were combined into one group, since spike-specific TCR depth and breadth did not differ between the two schedules. TCR sequencing was performed for roughly 250 trial participants, of whom about 200 were given two doses of AZD1222 and some 26 were given two doses of MenACWY control vaccine. Trial participants were enrolled by age into subgroups of 18-55, 56-69 and 70-plus years, and around 140, 26 and 57 TCR-sequenced participants, respectively, were included in these subgroups.

The CDR3 regions of human TCRbeta chains were subjected to immunosequencing. The original methods were these. TCRs in the repertoires were compared against a reference library of SARS-CoV-2-specific TCRs that had been generated with the MIRA antigen-specificity platform. Breadth meant the fraction of unique TCRs that were SARS-CoV-2-associated, whereas depth meant the fraction of total T cells that were SARS-CoV-2-associated. Using the MIRA data, every spike-specific TCR was mapped to the spike region that the TCR reacted to and assigned to either a CD4 or a CD8 class. Log10-transformed breadth and depth values were compared by one-way ANOVA with Sidak's multiple comparisons tests. In its TCRdb copy, this immuneACCESS table keeps in-frame sequences only and misses some clones. Where compared with another copy, unresolved V genes explain less than half of these, and the others have no known cause. That table supplies the V and J calls and clone size; D and trimming were determined from the DNA. A total of about 110,000 clones appear in this sample, roughly nine tenths of them only once. 1.5% to 2% of the sample is in the top ten clones.

From V the trimming removes 4 bases and from J it removes 4 bases, while the gene matches leave 6 bases of the junction unaccounted for. CDR1 and CDR2 (SGHDN, FVKESK) derive from the germline V gene. From its cysteine to its phenylalanine, the CDR3 spans 16 amino acids. Only the CDR3 part of the read is kept: 48 bases, read in frame from the first base. The time point label corresponds to: baseline before first vaccination. The vaccinee samples were drawn from two UK trials, COV001 and COV002, one of which was a single-blind randomized controlled phase 2/3 trial testing AZD1222 (ChAdOx1 nCoV-19) in healthy adults. For TCRbeta chain sequencing, PBMC samples from trial participants were taken at day 0 and at day 28 after the second dose. Only one count was recorded for this clone. Its antigen remains undetermined. The record has no base qualities; no much larger clone is one base away. Summary of the overall study and its limitations: No day 14 peak-response samples were available, so repertoires were characterized only after the peak T cell response. Nearly half of unique spike-specific TCRs reportedly recognized epitopes outside regions mutated in the B.1.351 and B.1.1.7 variants. Participants were mostly white British and included more females than males, and it was suggested by the authors that clonal diversity may have been underestimated. Conclusions about previously exposed vaccinees are limited because only a handful of AZD1222 recipients were SARS-CoV-2 seropositive at baseline. In the small 56-69-year group, the increase in depth fell short of significance, most likely because of low power. After two AZD1222 doses, both the breadth and the depth of spike-specific TCRs were significantly higher than at day 0 and than in MenACWY recipients. CD4 TCRs associated with the vaccine covered the entire spike protein, and the dominant responses were in regions 160-218 and 743-854.

The clonotype was recovered from an adult in good health. The chain uses TRBV14 and TRBJ2-7, with 14 central nucleotides matching TRBD2. The sample here was peripheral blood, taken on day 0 of AZD1222 vaccination. At the DNA level, the sequence is TGTGCCAGCAGCCGTGGGACTAGCGGGAGTATGTACGAGCAGTACTTC. Its coded protein is CASSRGTSGSMYEQYF.